The clone carrying this TCR beta chain showed up many times. As processed by the authors: Sampled TCR counts reached a median of around 94,000 per sample, with values ranging from about 23,224 to 700,000. TCRdb itself ran the RACE reads through MiXCR, one entry per CDR3 protein. These V and J calls rely on TCRdb rather than the paper's analysis. The sample yields 130,000 or so distinct CDR3 sequences, 9% to 10% seen once. The CDR3 runs 13 residues. Deletions cut 6 bases from V and 4 bases from J, with 11 bases between. Time point defined: healthy volunteer bleed at 2 weeks. The total RNA was obtained from whole blood that was not fractionated. The data originate from a study of human T cells and chemical hapten exposure.

The chain carries TRBV12-3 or TRBV12-4 and TRBJ2-3; D gene ambiguous. The sequencing sample was made of whole blood. This TCR came from a male donor in good health. Some clones in this sample may be carry-over from other donors' samples. CDR3: CASSARWSDTQYF. CDR3 coding DNA: TGTGCCAGCAGCGCGAGATGGTCAGATACGCAGTATTTT.